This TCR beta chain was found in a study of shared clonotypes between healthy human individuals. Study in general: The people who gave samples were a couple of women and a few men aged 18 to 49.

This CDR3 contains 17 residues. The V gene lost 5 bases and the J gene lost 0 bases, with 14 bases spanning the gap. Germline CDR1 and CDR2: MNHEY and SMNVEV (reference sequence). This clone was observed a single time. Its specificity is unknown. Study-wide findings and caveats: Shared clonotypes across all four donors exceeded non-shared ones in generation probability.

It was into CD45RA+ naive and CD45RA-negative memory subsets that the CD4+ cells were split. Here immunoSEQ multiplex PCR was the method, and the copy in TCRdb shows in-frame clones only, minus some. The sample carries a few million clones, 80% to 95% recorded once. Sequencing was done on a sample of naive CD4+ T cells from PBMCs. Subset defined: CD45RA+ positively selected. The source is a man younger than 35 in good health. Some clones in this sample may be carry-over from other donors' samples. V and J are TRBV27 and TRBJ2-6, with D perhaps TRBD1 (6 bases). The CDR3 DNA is TGTGCCAGCAGTCGCGGACAGATTAGCTCTGGGGCCAACGTCCTGACTTTC. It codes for CASSRGQISSGANVLTF.